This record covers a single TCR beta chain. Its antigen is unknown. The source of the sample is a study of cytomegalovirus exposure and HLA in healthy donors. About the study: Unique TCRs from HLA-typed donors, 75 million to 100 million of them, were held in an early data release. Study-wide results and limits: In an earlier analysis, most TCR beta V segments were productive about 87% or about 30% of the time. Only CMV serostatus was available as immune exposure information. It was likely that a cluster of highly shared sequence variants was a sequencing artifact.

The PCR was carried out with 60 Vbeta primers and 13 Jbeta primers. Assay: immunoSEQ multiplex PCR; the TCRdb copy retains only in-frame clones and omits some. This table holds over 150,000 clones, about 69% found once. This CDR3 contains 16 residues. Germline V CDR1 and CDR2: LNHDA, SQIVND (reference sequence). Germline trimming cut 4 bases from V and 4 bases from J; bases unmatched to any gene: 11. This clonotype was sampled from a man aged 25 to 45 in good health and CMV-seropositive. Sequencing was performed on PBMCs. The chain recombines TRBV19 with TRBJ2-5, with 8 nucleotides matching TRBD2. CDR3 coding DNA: TGTGCCAGTAGTAGGCCGGGACTAGGTCCCCGAGAGACCCAGTACTTC. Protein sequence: CASSRPGLGPRETQYF. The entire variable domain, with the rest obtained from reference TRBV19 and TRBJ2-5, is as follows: DGGITQSPKYLFRKEGQNVTLSCEQNLNHDAMYWYRQDPGQGLRLIYYSQIVNDFQKGDIAEGYSVSREKKESFPLTVTSAQKNPTAFYLCASSRPGLGPRETQYFGPGTRLLVL.